A single sample gave rise to the 30 T cell receptor beta chains below, sequenced in a study of OX40 agonist ivuxolimab in advanced cancers. The method was immunoSEQ multiplex PCR; TCRdb's version includes in-frame clones alone and lacks a portion of them. The repertoire holds tens of thousands of clones, with about 88% as singletons. This specimen consisted of CD4+ or CD8+ T cells sorted from blood, obtained in a trial of the OX40 agonist ivuxolimab. These receptors were taken from an adult with an advanced solid tumor such as melanoma, head and neck, liver or kidney cancer.

The V and J genes are TRBV14 and TRBJ2-5; no clear D. The CDR3 has 11 residues. Trimming removed 3 bases at V and 1 base at J, with 0 bases between. The V gene's germline CDR1 is SGHDN and CDR2 FVKESK. The CDR3, as DNA: TGTGCCAGCAGCCACCAAGAGACCCAGTACTTC. Its protein product is CASSHQETQYF. Full variable domain (rest looked up from reference TRBV14 and TRBJ2-5): EAGVTQFPSHSVIEKGQTVTLRCDPISGHDNLYWYRRVMGKEIKFLLHFVKESKQDESGMPNNRFLAERTGGTYSTLKVQPAELEDSGVYFCASSHQETQYFGPGTRLLVL.

In this sample, this clone turned up a few times. The chain couples TRBV9 to TRBJ2-2; D remains unclear. The CDR3 has 13 amino acids. In germline, CDR1 is SGDLS, CDR2 YYNGEE. Trimming took 1 base from V and 5 from J, leaving 6 bases between them. The CDR3 coding sequence is TGTGCCAGCAGCGTACACGGGACCGGGGAGCTGTTTTTT. Its protein product is CASSVHGTGELFF.

The chain employs TRBV5-6 and TRBJ2-7; a weak D match, TRBD1 (5 bases). The V gene lost 2 bases and the J gene lost 0 bases, with 9 bases spanning the gap. The CDR3 contains 14 residues. The germline V gene has CDR1 SGHDT and CDR2 YYEEEE. The CDR3 region has the DNA TGTGCCAGCAGCTTACCCGACAGCTCCTACGAGCAGTACTTC. Amino acid sequence: CASSLPDSSYEQYF.

This chain joins TRBV11-1 and TRBJ2-1, with D possibly being TRBD1 (5 bases). This CDR3 contains 14 residues. With 4 bases removed from V and 6 bases from J, the gap between germline ends came to 13 bases. Germline V lookup: CDR1 SGHAT, CDR2 FQDESV (reference sequence). The CDR3 sequence: CASSSDPGANEQFF. The CDR3 coding sequence is TGTGCCAGCAGCTCGGACCCTGGGGCCAATGAGCAGTTCTTC.

The chain joins TRBV28 to TRBJ2-1; 14 positions agree with TRBD2. Germline V gene sequence: CDR1 MDHEN, CDR2 SYDVKM. Unmatched junction bases numbered 6, after V lost 8 bases and J lost 6 bases. This CDR3 is 15 amino acids long. The CDR3: CASQPGTSGSNEQFF. DNA for the CDR3: TGTGCCAGCCAACCCGGGACTAGCGGGAGCAATGAGCAGTTCTTC.

V gene TRBV28 combines with J gene TRBJ2-4, with 7 nucleotides matching TRBD1. After removal of 8 bases from V and 6 bases from J, the junction contained 7 bases not matched to a gene. Germline V lookup: CDR1 MDHEN, CDR2 SYDVKM. The CDR3 sequence is 13 residues long. The CDR3 sequence is CASGQGVLNIQYF. The DNA of the CDR3 is TGTGCCAGCGGGCAGGGGGTATTAAACATTCAGTACTTC.

The J gene is TRBJ1-2, the V gene TRBV7-3, with D hard to call. The CDR3 is 17 amino acids. The germline gives CDR1 SGHTA, CDR2 FQGTGA. V lost 0 bases, J lost 7 bases, and 21 bases lay in between. The CDR3 DNA follows: TGTGCCAGCAGCTTAACTCCCCCGAACGAGGGTCGGTCTGGCTACACCTTC. Translation: CASSLTPPNEGRSGYTF. Full variable domain (missing parts from reference TRBV7-3 and TRBJ1-2): GAGVSQTPSNKVTEKGKYVELRCDPISGHTALYWYRQSLGQGPEFLIYFQGTGAADDSGLPNDRFFAVRPEGSVSTLKIQRTERGDSAVYLCASSLTPPNEGRSGYTFGSGTRLTVV.

This chain connects TRBV5-4 to TRBJ2-5, with D unresolved. Germline CDR1 and CDR2: SGHNT and YYREEE (reference sequence). The V end was cut by 0 bases, the J end by 1 base, with 4 bases between. The CDR3 totals 13 residues. In DNA form, the CDR3 reads TGTGCCAGCAGCTTGGGAATCCAAGAGACCCAGTACTTC. Its translation: CASSLGIQETQYF. The complete variable domain, with remaining parts taken from reference TRBV5-4 and TRBJ2-5, reads ETGVTQSPTHLIKTRGQQVTLRCSSQSGHNTVSWYQQALGQGPQFIFQYYREEENGRGNFPPRFSGLQFPNYSSELNVNALELDDSALYLCASSLGIQETQYFGPGTRLLVL.

This chain links TRBV7-9 with TRBJ1-3; 7 bases align to TRBD1. The CDR3 loop spans 16 amino acids. Losses at the gene ends were 1 base for V and 2 bases for J; bases not matched to a gene: 5. Germline CDR1 reads SEHNR; CDR2 reads FQNEAQ (reference sequence). Here the CDR3 reads CASSLGQGEAGNTIYF. The CDR3 bases are TGTGCCAGCAGCTTAGGACAGGGTGAAGCTGGAAACACCATATATTTT. The whole variable domain, filled in from reference TRBV7-9 and TRBJ1-3, reads DTGVSQNPRHKITKRGQNVTFRCDPISEHNRLYWYRQTLGQGPEFLTYFQNEAQLEKSRLLSDRFSAERPKGSFSTLEIQRTEQGDSAMYLCASSLGQGEAGNTIYFGEGSWLTVV.

DNA of the CDR3: TGTGCCAGTAGTATAGGGGAGGGCGCGAACACTGAAGCTTTCTTT. Translating gives CASSIGEGANTEAFF. The genes are TRBV19 and TRBJ1-1, with D hard to call. The CDR3 has 15 residues. V lost 1 base and J 1 base, leaving 10 bases between the germline ends. From germline, CDR1 is LNHDA and CDR2 SQIVND (reference sequence).

This clone was counted a single time. This rearrangement joins TRBV18 to TRBJ2-1; 9 positions match TRBD2. Trimming cost V 2 bases and J 2 bases; bases outside gene matches: 13. Germline V gene sequence: CDR1 KGHSH, CDR2 LQKENI. The CDR3 spans 19 residues. The chain's CDR3 is CASSPTTDGIAGAYNEQFF. CDR3 sequence (DNA): TGTGCCAGCTCACCAACCACTGACGGGATAGCGGGGGCCTACAATGAGCAGTTCTTC.

This sequence joins TRBV30 and TRBJ1-2, with D unclear. V dropped 5 bases and J dropped 10 bases, with 14 bases sitting between them. Looked up from germline, CDR1 is GTSNPN and CDR2 is SVGIG (reference sequence). CDR3 length: 11 residues. The DNA of the CDR3 is TGTGCCTGGCGATTCAGGCGTTACTACACCTTC. Protein sequence: CAWRFRRYYTF.

The chain uses TRBV29-1 and TRBJ2-5, with D unresolved. The ends were cut back, 8 bases at V and 0 bases at J, with 10 bases in the middle. Germline CDR1 is SQVTM and CDR2 is ANQGSEA. There are 12 residues in the CDR3. The CDR3 sequence: CSITEYQETQYF. CDR3 bases: TGCAGCATAACAGAGTACCAAGAGACCCAGTACTTC. The full variable domain, completed using reference TRBV29-1 and TRBJ2-5, is SAVISQKPSRDICQRGTSLTIQCQVDSQVTMMFWYRQQPGQSLTLIATANQGSEATYESGFVIDKFPISRPNLTFSTLTVSNMSPEDSSIYLCSITEYQETQYFGPGTRLLVL.

Worth noting for this clone: The same CDR3 arises from other DNA sequences in this sample as well. This chain joins TRBV7-2 and TRBJ2-3; D unclear. The CDR3 is 12 amino acids. Germline-derived CDR1 and CDR2 are SGHTA and FQGNSA. V gave up 0 bases and J gave up 6 bases, with 4 bases separating them. CDR3 nucleotide sequence: TGTGCCAGCAGCTTAGCCAGGGATACGCAGTATTTT. Translation: CASSLARDTQYF. The entire variable domain, with the rest obtained from reference TRBV7-2 and TRBJ2-3, is as follows: GAGVSQSPSNKVTEKGKDVELRCDPISGHTALYWYRQSLGQGLEFLIYFQGNSAPDKSGLPSDRFSAERTGGSVSTLTIQRTQQEDSAVYLCASSLARDTQYFGPGTRLTVL.

The gene calls are TRBV5-1 and TRBJ2-7, with 13 bases identical to TRBD2. The germline V gene has CDR1 SGHRS and CDR2 YFSETQ. The V gene end was trimmed by 4 bases and the J gene end by 4 bases; junction bases not matched to a gene: 14. This CDR3 has 18 amino acids. DNA for the CDR3: TGCGCCAGCAGCCCTGGGACTAGCGGGGCCGCGAGGTGGTACGAGCAGTACTTC. It yields the protein CASSPGTSGAARWYEQYF.

The V gene is TRBV4-3, the J gene TRBJ2-3; 14 bases agree with TRBD2. The V segment lost 4 bases and the J segment 0 bases; nucleotides outside the gene matches: 0. This CDR3 is 16 amino acids long. CDR1 is LGHNA, CDR2 YSLEER, per germline. Here the CDR3 reads CASSRLAGGSTDTQYF. The CDR3 DNA reads as TGCGCCAGCAGCCGACTAGCGGGGGGGAGCACAGATACGCAGTATTTT.

The V gene is TRBV7-2, the J gene TRBJ1-6; D is possibly TRBD1 (6 bases). The V end was cut by 5 bases, the J end by 7 bases, with 15 bases between. The CDR3 covers 15 residues. Germline V gene lookup returns CDR1 SGHTA and CDR2 FQGNSA. This CDR3 is CASSPAQGLNSPLHF. Here the CDR3 DNA reads TGTGCCAGCAGCCCCGCACAGGGCCTCAATTCACCCCTCCACTTT.

The rearrangement uses TRBV9 and TRBJ1-1; no clear D. Germline CDR1 is SGDLS and CDR2 is YYNGEE. This CDR3 is 16 amino acids long. Trimming removed 0 bases from V and 0 bases from J, with 12 bases in between. The CDR3, as DNA: TGTGCCAGCAGCGTAGGAGTCAATATTATGAACACTGAAGCTTTCTTT. Protein: CASSVGVNIMNTEAFF.

This chain connects TRBV7-2 to TRBJ2-7, with 11 bases aligning to TRBD2. The germline gives CDR1 SGHTA, CDR2 FQGNSA. The CDR3 is made up of 17 amino acids. The trim removed 1 base at V and 4 bases at J, leaving 9 bases unmatched. The CDR3 DNA sequence: TGTGCCAGCAGCTTAGGCCTAGCGGGGGGCAGGAGGTACGAGCAGTACTTC. Encoded protein: CASSLGLAGGRRYEQYF. The full variable domain, completed using reference TRBV7-2 and TRBJ2-7, is GAGVSQSPSNKVTEKGKDVELRCDPISGHTALYWYRQSLGQGLEFLIYFQGNSAPDKSGLPSDRFSAERTGGSVSTLTIQRTQQEDSAVYLCASSLGLAGGRRYEQYFGPGTRLTVT.

The chain employs TRBV7-2 and TRBJ2-7, with TRBD1 identical over 9 bases. CDR1 is SGHTA and CDR2 is FQGNSA in the germline V gene. Trimming removed 2 bases from V and 5 bases from J; junction bases left unmatched: 13. The CDR3 spans 17 residues. CDR3: CASSLTGGAFFGDEQYF. As DNA, the CDR3 is TGTGCCAGCAGCTTAACAGGGGGCGCTTTTTTCGGAGACGAGCAGTACTTC.

The CDR3 here is CSVARQGAAEAFF. The CDR3 DNA is TGCAGCGTGGCGAGACAGGGGGCCGCTGAAGCTTTCTTT. The V call is TRBV29-1, the J call TRBJ1-1; TRBD1 agrees at 10 bases. V gave up 6 bases and J gave up 6 bases; unmatched junction bases: 7. Germline values: CDR1 SQVTM, CDR2 ANQGSEA. The CDR3 covers 13 residues.

The chain recombines TRBV19 with TRBJ2-7; 8 bases are shared with TRBD1. This CDR3 spans 14 amino acids. CDR1 and CDR2 from the germline V gene are LNHDA and SQIVND (reference sequence). Trimming cost V 4 bases and J 2 bases; bases outside gene matches: 4. CDR3 region: CASSTGTGAYEQYF. The CDR3 bases are TGTGCCAGTAGTACCGGGACAGGCGCCTACGAGCAGTACTTC.

The chain carries TRBV11-1 and TRBJ1-2; tentative D call: TRBD1 (5 bases). This CDR3 has 15 amino acids. V lost 1 base, J lost 8 bases, and 17 bases lay in between. Germline values: CDR1 SGHAT, CDR2 FQDESV (reference sequence). The CDR3 nucleotides read TGTGCCAGCAGCTTAGGCGGGGCAGCCCCGAGGGGCTACACCTTC. This codes for CASSLGGAAPRGYTF.

This chain uses TRBV9 with TRBJ2-3; D not resolved. This CDR3 is 14 amino acids long. V lost 3 bases and J 0 bases, leaving 8 bases between the germline ends. Germline loops: CDR1 SGDLS, CDR2 YYNGEE. The CDR3 bases are TGTGCCAGCAGCGCGTCCTTGAGCACAGATACGCAGTATTTT. Amino acids: CASSASLSTDTQYF. Combining the CDR3 with reference TRBV9 and TRBJ2-3 gives the whole variable domain DSGVTQTPKHLITATGQRVTLRCSPRSGDLSVYWYQQSLDQGLQFLIQYYNGEERAKGNILERFSAQQFPDLHSELNLSSLELGDSALYFCASSASLSTDTQYFGPGTRLTVL.

Concerning this clone itself: At one end the junction does not follow the germline gene, possibly because of a read error. The V and J genes are TRBV7-7 and TRBJ2-2; 8 bases fit TRBD2. Germline V gives CDR1 SSHAT, CDR2 FNYEAQ (reference sequence). This CDR3 is 15 amino acids long. CDR3 nucleotide sequence: TGTGCTAGCAGCATAAGCGGGGGCCCAGGCGGGGAGCTGTTTTTT. Protein sequence: CASSISGGPGGELFF.

The gene calls are TRBV27 and TRBJ2-1, with 10 positions matching TRBD2. In germline, CDR1 is MNHEY, CDR2 SMNVEV (reference sequence). V was clipped by 6 bases and J by 1 base; unmatched bases: 6. The CDR3 is 16 residues long. The CDR3 nucleotides read TGTGCCAGCAGCCGTTTGACTAGCGGGTCCTACAATGAGCAGTTCTTC. Translating gives CASSRLTSGSYNEQFF.

The genes are TRBV10-3 and TRBJ2-3; the D gene is possibly TRBD2 (7 bases). The CDR3 has 14 amino acids. Trimming removed 11 bases at V and 0 bases at J, with 15 bases between. The germline CDR1 and CDR2 sequences are ENHRY and SYGVKD. This chain's CDR3 is CAPHGGPSTDTQYF. The CDR3, as DNA: TGTGCCCCACACGGGGGGCCTAGCACAGATACGCAGTATTTT.

V is TRBV27 and J is TRBJ2-7, with 7 bases fitting TRBD1. After removal of 6 bases from V and 0 bases from J, the junction contained 5 bases not matched to a gene. The germline CDR1 and CDR2 sequences are MNHEY and SMNVEV (reference sequence). The CDR3 has 14 residues. In nucleotides, the CDR3 is TGTGCCAGCAGGTGGTCAGGGGGCTCCTACGAGCAGTACTTC. Its translation is CASRWSGGSYEQYF.

The chain uses TRBV10-3 and TRBJ1-1; D is undetermined. Germline V gene data show CDR1 as ENHRY and CDR2 as SYGVKD. This CDR3 comprises 13 residues. Trimming removed 6 bases at V and 7 bases at J, with 15 bases between. This CDR3 reads CAIRDEGLSEAFF. CDR3 bases: TGTGCCATCAGGGATGAGGGTCTCAGTGAAGCTTTCTTT.

The V and J genes are TRBV5-4 and TRBJ1-5; TRBD1 aligns across 10 bases. J lost 3 bases, V lost 2 bases, and 5 bases had no gene match. This CDR3 spans 16 amino acids. Germline V CDR1 and CDR2: SGHNT, YYREEE (reference sequence). The CDR3 here is CASSFMGQGNNQPQHF. The CDR3 DNA follows: TGTGCCAGCAGCTTTATGGGACAGGGGAACAATCAGCCCCAGCATTTT.